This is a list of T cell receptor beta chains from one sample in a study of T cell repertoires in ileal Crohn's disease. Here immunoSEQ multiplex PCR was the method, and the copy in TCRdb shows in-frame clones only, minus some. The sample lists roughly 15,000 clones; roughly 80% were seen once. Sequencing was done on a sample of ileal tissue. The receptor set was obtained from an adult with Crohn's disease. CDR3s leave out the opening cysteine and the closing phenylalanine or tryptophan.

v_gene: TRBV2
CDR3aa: ASSATDSAGEPQH

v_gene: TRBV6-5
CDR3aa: ASSSPLAGAGELF

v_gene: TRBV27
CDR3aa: ASSHTAASFYEQY

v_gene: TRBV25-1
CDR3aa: ASSGSTGATEAF

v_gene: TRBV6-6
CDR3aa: ASRTGDNYGYT

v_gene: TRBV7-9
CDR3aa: ASSLDLGRLNAEAF

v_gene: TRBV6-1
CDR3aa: ASSEEVGGAGTDTQY

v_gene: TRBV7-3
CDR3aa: ASSLTGANTGELF

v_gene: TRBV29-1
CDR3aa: SVGTGYEQY

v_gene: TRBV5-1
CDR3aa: ASSLQGISYEQY

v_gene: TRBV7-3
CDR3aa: ASSQVAGGELF

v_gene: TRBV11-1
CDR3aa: ASSPYRGDEQY

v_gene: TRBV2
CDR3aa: ASSEAGGSTDTQY

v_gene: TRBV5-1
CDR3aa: ASSRGTGNTEAF

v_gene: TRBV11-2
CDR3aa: ASSIETGGGQF

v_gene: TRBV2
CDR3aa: ASILNSGSYEQY

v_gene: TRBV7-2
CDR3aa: ASSLSGGLY

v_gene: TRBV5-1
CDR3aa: ASKGGADRNTGELF

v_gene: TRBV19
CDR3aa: ASNPTGTHGYT

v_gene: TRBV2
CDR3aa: ASIRRDRDNYGYT

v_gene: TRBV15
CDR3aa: ATSRATSGNEQF

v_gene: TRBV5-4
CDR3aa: ASSPRLAGYEQY

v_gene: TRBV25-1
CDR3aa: ASSEMGRTEAF

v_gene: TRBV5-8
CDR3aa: ASSLETGVTEAF

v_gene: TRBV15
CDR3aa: ATSGGLAGVHTQY

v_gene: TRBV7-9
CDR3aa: ASSLRTGVLNTEAF

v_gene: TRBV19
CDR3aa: ASSILAGETQY

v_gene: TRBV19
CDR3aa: ASRGMQGARSPLH

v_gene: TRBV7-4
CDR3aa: ASSLAGGPYNEQF

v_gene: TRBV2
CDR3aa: ASTTGWTEAF

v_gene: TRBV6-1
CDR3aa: ASRGIAGLPETQY

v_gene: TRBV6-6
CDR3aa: ATIDRGPGGYT

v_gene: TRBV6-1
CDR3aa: ASSEEASGSYEQY

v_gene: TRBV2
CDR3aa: ASSENGLAGAGSSYNEQF

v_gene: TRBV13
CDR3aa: ASSSYSSGAYEQY

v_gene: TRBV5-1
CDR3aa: ASSLGTSYNSPLH

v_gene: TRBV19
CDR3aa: ASSMGQFNEKLF

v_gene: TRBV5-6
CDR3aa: ASSRDFFTDTQY

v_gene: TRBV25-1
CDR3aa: ASSESVRGGSSYEQY

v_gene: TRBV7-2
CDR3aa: ASSTRLDTQY

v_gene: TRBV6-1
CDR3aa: ASSEVEDYGYT

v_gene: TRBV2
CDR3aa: ASREEGRLNQPQH

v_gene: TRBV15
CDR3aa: ATSRTRVQETQY

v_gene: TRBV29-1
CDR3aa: SAITTGEATEQY

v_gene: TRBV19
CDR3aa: ASSISWAGGNYGYT

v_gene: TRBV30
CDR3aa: AWSVKTYEQY